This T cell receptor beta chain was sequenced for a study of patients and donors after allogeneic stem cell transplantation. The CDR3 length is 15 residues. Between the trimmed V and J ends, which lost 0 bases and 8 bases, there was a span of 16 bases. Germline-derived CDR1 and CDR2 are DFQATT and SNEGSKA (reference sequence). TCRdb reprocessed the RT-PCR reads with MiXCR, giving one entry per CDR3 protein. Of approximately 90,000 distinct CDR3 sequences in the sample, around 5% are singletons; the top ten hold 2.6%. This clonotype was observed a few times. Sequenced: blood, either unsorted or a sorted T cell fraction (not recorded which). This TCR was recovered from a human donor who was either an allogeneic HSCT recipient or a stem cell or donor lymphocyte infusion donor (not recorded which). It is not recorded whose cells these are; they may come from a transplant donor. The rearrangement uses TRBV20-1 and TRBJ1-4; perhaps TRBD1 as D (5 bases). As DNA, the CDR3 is TGCAGTGCTAGAGAGCCATTGAGGGACGGGGAAAAACTGTTTTTT. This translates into CSAREPLRDGEKLFF.